This T cell receptor (beta chain) comes out of a study of T cells in Graves' hyperthyroidism and ophthalmopathy. This clonotype was observed many times. Criteria for exclusion of patients were uncontrolled infection, other autoimmune disease, pregnancy or lactation. The diagnoses drew upon clinical symptoms, serum thyroxine and TRAb, thyroid ultrasound and orbital computed tomography. TCR beta CDR3 regions were amplified from RNA. Researchers ran a first-round RT-PCR on the TCR CDR3 using the HTBI primer set. TCRdb reprocessed the multiplex PCR reads with MiXCR, giving one entry per CDR3 protein. The data show roughly 300,000 distinct CDR3 sequences, with roughly a fifth seen just once and over 45% held by the top ten. There are 14 residues in the CDR3. The trim removed 2 bases at V and 1 base at J, leaving 3 bases unmatched. Germline V gene lookup returns CDR1 DFQATT and CDR2 SNEGSKA (reference sequence).

Sequenced input: blood. This TCR came from a woman in her fifties or sixties with Graves' hyperthyroidism. The rearrangement uses TRBV20-1 and TRBJ1-1, with 8 bases identical to TRBD1. CDR3 region: CSARIGTGNTEAFF. The CDR3 DNA reads as TGCAGTGCTAGAATCGGGACAGGGAACACTGAAGCTTTCTTT.